This T cell receptor beta chain was retrieved from a study of identical twins. V lost 5 bases and J lost 3; bases outside the gene matches: 6. The CDR3 sequence is 16 residues long. Looked up from germline, CDR1 is MNHEY and CDR2 is SVGAGI. This clonotype was picked up a small number of times. TCRdb redid the calling of the 5' RACE reads with MiXCR, one entry per CDR3 protein. The table has approximately 350,000 distinct CDR3 sequences, about 12% seen once; the top ten hold roughly 7%. These data were also reused for a study on yellow fever vaccine responses in identical twins. That work adds: Twins' vaccine T cell responses reportedly seemed partly convergent and partly personalized.

The chain employs TRBV6-5 and TRBJ2-3, with TRBD2 identical over 12 bases. The clonotype originates from a woman younger than 35 in good health. Material: CD8+ T cells sorted from blood. The CDR3 here is CASSTSGRSWTDTQYF. The CDR3 bases are TGTGCCAGCAGTACTAGCGGGAGGTCGTGGACAGATACGCAGTATTTT.